This T cell receptor (beta chain) emerged from a study of identical twins. Template switching added a universal primer site; cDNA carried unique molecular identifiers. TCRdb recomputed calls from the 5' RACE reads with MiXCR, one row per CDR3 protein. The sample lists 1,800,000 or so distinct CDR3 sequences, under 35% occurring once. To note about this clonotype: No antigen is known for it.

The germline V gene encodes CDR1 LGHDT and CDR2 YNNKEL (reference sequence). The junction had 8 bases not matched to a gene; V was cut back by 6 bases and J by 7 bases. The CDR3 runs 15 residues. General study points: Twins' surplus sharing was weaker for beta out-of-frame sequences. Out-of-frame alpha sequences common to twins exhibited an excess of low generation probability.

The receptor comes from a newborn girl in good health. The sequencing sample was made of cord blood. The chain employs TRBV3-1 and TRBJ2-1, with 11 positions matching TRBD2. Here the CDR3 DNA reads TGTGCCAGCAGAAATCCTAGCGGGAGGATGAATGAGCAGTTCTTC. Protein: CASRNPSGRMNEQFF.